These 30 T cell receptor beta chains were sequenced from one sample in a study of monozygotic twins with inflammatory bowel disease. TCRdb processed the 5' RACE reads again and assigns one entry to each CDR3 protein, with no DNA. This sample carries 85,000 to 110,000 distinct CDR3 sequences, with roughly 1.8% going to the ten biggest clones. The sequenced sample consisted of blood. Every receptor here comes from a human donor with ulcerative colitis or Crohn's disease, or a healthy co-twin of an affected twin (not recorded which).

The CDR3 sequence: CASSQDRTGAAVRGYTF. The chain has TRBV4-2 and TRBJ1-2; there is no DNA to check the TCRdb D call of TRBD1. This CDR3 is 17 amino acids long. Germline V lookup: CDR1 LGHNA, CDR2 YNFKEQ.

CDR3 sequence reads: CASSWTGGTLGETQYF. This chain uses TRBV5-1 with TRBJ2-5; the D call of TRBD1 rests on TCRdb alone, since no DNA is present to check it. Germline V gene data show CDR1 as SGHRS and CDR2 as YFSETQ. The CDR3 is 16 amino acids. The whole variable domain, filled in from reference TRBV5-1 and TRBJ2-5, reads KAGVTQTPRYLIKTRGQQVTLSCSPISGHRSVSWYQQTPGQGLQFLFEYFSETQRNKGNFPGRFSGRQFSNSRSEMNVSTLELGDSALYLCASSWTGGTLGETQYFGPGTRLLVL.

V is TRBV19 and J is TRBJ2-2; the TRBD1 assignment by TCRdb is unverifiable without DNA. The CDR3 has 14 residues. Germline-derived CDR1 and CDR2 are LNHDA and SQIVND (reference sequence). The CDR3 region is CATRDRGQTGELFF.

The chain uses TRBV20-1 and TRBJ2-7. In germline, CDR1 is DFQATT, CDR2 SNEGSKA (reference sequence). CDR3 length equals 14 residues. The CDR3 sequence: CSARDHRASYEQYF.

The V call is TRBV14, the J call TRBJ2-1; TCRdb calls TRBD1, which cannot be checked without DNA. The V gene's germline CDR1 is SGHDN and CDR2 FVKESK. This CDR3 spans 17 amino acids. The CDR3 here is CASSLTGSPTSYNEQFF.

The rearrangement links TRBV5-1 to TRBJ2-1; the TRBD2 assignment by TCRdb is unverifiable without DNA. The CDR3 contains 15 residues. Germline CDR1 is SGHRS and CDR2 is YFSETQ. The CDR3 reads CASSLGVLEANEQFF. The entire variable domain, with the rest obtained from reference TRBV5-1 and TRBJ2-1, is as follows: KAGVTQTPRYLIKTRGQQVTLSCSPISGHRSVSWYQQTPGQGLQFLFEYFSETQRNKGNFPGRFSGRQFSNSRSEMNVSTLELGDSALYLCASSLGVLEANEQFFGPGTRLTVL.

The gene calls are TRBV28 and TRBJ1-5. Germline CDR1 is MDHEN and CDR2 is SYDVKM. The CDR3 runs 14 residues. CDR3 loop: CASSFPYSNQPQHF. The complete variable domain, with remaining parts taken from reference TRBV28 and TRBJ1-5, reads DVKVTQSSRYLVKRTGEKVFLECVQDMDHENMFWYRQDPGLGLRLIYFSYDVKMKEKGDIPEGYSVSREKKERFSLILESASTNQTSMYLCASSFPYSNQPQHFGDGTRLSIL.

The chain recombines TRBV12-3 or TRBV12-4 with TRBJ2-1; TCRdb's D call, TRBD1, is unchecked because there is no DNA. The CDR3 totals 14 residues. The CDR3 is CASTPTGGRVEQFF.

The genes are TRBV5-1 and TRBJ2-1; TCRdb's assignment of TRBD1 cannot be checked, as there is no DNA. From germline, CDR1 is SGHRS and CDR2 YFSETQ. CDR3 length equals 16 residues. The CDR3 loop is CASSTDGTGGMYEQFF.

The chain joins TRBV5-1 to TRBJ1-3. Germline lookup yields CDR1 SGHRS and CDR2 YFSETQ. There are 15 residues in the CDR3. This CDR3 reads CASSAQGPSGNTIYF.

V gene TRBV25-1 combines with J gene TRBJ2-7; the TCRdb call, TRBD1, lacks DNA for checking. Germline V lookup: CDR1 MGHDK, CDR2 SYGVNS. This CDR3 region has 13 residues. The CDR3 is CASRGQGGHEQYF.

The CDR3: CASSRSRGTNTGELFF. The chain is built from TRBV6-1 and TRBJ2-2; TCRdb gives TRBD1 as the D gene, but with no DNA this cannot be confirmed. The germline V gene encodes CDR1 MNHNS and CDR2 SASEGT. This CDR3 spans 16 amino acids.

The rearrangement links TRBV5-1 to TRBJ1-1; without DNA, the TCRdb call of TRBD1 cannot be checked. The CDR3 has 15 residues. Germline V gene lookup returns CDR1 SGHRS and CDR2 YFSETQ. The CDR3 spells CASSTQPTGLPEAFF.

The V gene is TRBV23-1, the J gene TRBJ2-7; TCRdb's assignment of TRBD1 cannot be checked, as there is no DNA. TRBV23-1 is classed as an ORF, of uncertain function. CDR3 length: 16 amino acids. The CDR3: CASSIWGWVNPSEQYF.

The rearrangement joins TRBV27 to TRBJ2-6. This CDR3 is 15 amino acids long. CDR1 and CDR2 from the germline V gene are MNHEY and SMNVEV (reference sequence). The CDR3 spells CASSSPRTGANVLTF.

The rearrangement links TRBV6-1 to TRBJ2-3; TCRdb returns TRBD1, unconfirmable since there is no DNA. The CDR3 is 18 residues long. The germline V gene has CDR1 MNHNS and CDR2 SASEGT. CDR3 sequence: CASSPFAGASVVTDTQYF.

V usage is TRBV25-1 and J usage is TRBJ1-2. Germline V CDR1 and CDR2: MGHDK, SYGVNS. This CDR3 spans 12 amino acids. CDR3 sequence reads: CASSEGVYGYTF.

This rearrangement joins TRBV28 to TRBJ1-5; TCRdb lists TRBD1, though no DNA is available to test this call. The germline gives CDR1 MDHEN, CDR2 SYDVKM. There are 17 residues in the CDR3. The CDR3 here is CASSSPWARNSNQPQHF.

The chain employs TRBV29-1 and TRBJ2-7; without DNA, the TCRdb call of TRBD1 cannot be checked. Looked up from germline, CDR1 is SQVTM and CDR2 is ANQGSEA. This CDR3 has 12 amino acids. The CDR3 sequence: CSVGDASYEQYF.

The genes are TRBV30 and TRBJ2-3. Germline CDR1 is GTSNPN and CDR2 is SVGIG (reference sequence). This CDR3 spans 14 amino acids. This CDR3 is CAWSAHRGTDTQYF.

The chain links TRBV6-5 to TRBJ1-2; there is no DNA to check the TCRdb D call of TRBD1. The CDR3 spans 15 residues. Germline CDR1 reads MNHEY; CDR2 reads SVGAGI. The CDR3 loop reads CASSYTGTPGRGYTF.

CDR3 protein: CSAGREIGQETQYF. This chain connects TRBV20-1 to TRBJ2-5. CDR1 is DFQATT and CDR2 is SNEGSKA in the germline V gene (reference sequence). The CDR3 sequence is 14 residues long.

Measured by frequency, this clonotype is medium-sized. The V call is TRBV20-1, the J call TRBJ1-2; TCRdb's D call of TRBD1 is untestable without DNA. CDR3 size: 14 residues. CDR1 is DFQATT and CDR2 is SNEGSKA in the germline V gene (reference sequence). The CDR3 loop reads CSARPQGALNGYTF.

The chain combines TRBV12-3 or TRBV12-4 with TRBJ1-4. This CDR3 has 14 residues. CDR3 region: CASSRPFENEKLFF.

The chain employs TRBV10-3 and TRBJ2-1. This CDR3 comprises 12 residues. The germline V gene encodes CDR1 ENHRY and CDR2 SYGVKD. CDR3 region: CAISESDISRFF.

The chain is built from TRBV4-3 and TRBJ2-3; with no DNA, the TCRdb D assignment of TRBD1 cannot be verified. CDR1 LGHNA and CDR2 YSLEER come from the germline V gene. The CDR3 is 17 residues long. The CDR3 protein is CASSQSRLGPGTDTQYF.

V usage is TRBV6-1 and J usage is TRBJ2-7; checking the TCRdb D call of TRBD1 is not possible without DNA. From germline, CDR1 is MNHNS and CDR2 SASEGT. There are 15 residues in the CDR3. The CDR3 loop reads CASSEGTGGSYEQYF.

The chain couples TRBV5-1 to TRBJ1-1; the TRBD1 assignment by TCRdb is unverifiable without DNA. Germline CDR1 is SGHRS and CDR2 is YFSETQ. CDR3 length: 13 residues. The CDR3 here is CASSMTGDMGAFF.

The chain links TRBV6-4 to TRBJ2-1; TCRdb calls TRBD2, which cannot be checked without DNA. Germline CDR1 reads MRHNA; CDR2 reads SNTAGT. This CDR3 has 16 amino acids. CDR3 protein: CASSEWTSGRRNEQFF.

V gene TRBV18 combines with J gene TRBJ2-7; without DNA, the TCRdb call of TRBD1 cannot be checked. Per the germline V gene, CDR1 is KGHSH and CDR2 is LQKENI. The CDR3 covers 15 residues. This CDR3 reads CASSPAGQVTYEQYF.